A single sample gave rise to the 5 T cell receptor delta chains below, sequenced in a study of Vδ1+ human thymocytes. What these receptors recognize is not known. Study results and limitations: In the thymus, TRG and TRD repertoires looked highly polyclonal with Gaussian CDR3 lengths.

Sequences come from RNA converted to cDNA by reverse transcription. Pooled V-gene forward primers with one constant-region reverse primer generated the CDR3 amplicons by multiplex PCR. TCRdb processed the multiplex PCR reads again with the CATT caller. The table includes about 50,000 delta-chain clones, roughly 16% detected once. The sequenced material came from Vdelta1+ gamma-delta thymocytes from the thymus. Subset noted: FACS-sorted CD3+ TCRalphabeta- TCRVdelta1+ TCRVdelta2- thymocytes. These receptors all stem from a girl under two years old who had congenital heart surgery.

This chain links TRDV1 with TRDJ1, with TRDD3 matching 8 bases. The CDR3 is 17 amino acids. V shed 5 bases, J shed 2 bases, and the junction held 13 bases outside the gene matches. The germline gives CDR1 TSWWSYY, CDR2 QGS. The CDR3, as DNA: TGTGCTCTTGGGCGCTCTCTCCGGGGATACTGGACCGATAAACTCATCTTT. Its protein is CALGRSLRGYWTDKLIF.

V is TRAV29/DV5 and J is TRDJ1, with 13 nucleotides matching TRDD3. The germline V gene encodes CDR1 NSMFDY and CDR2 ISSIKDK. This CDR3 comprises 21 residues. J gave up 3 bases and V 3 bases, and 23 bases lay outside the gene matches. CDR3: CAAMVPKGEYWGIRRADKLIF. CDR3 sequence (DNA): TGTGCAGCAATGGTTCCTAAGGGAGAGTACTGGGGGATACGAAGGGCCGATAAACTCATCTTT.

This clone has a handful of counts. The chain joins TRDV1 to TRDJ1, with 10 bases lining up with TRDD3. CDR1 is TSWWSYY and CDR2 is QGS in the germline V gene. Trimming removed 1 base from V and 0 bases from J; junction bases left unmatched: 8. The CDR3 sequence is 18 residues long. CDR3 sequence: CALGEPELGDKNTDKLIF. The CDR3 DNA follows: TGTGCTCTTGGGGAACCCGAGCTGGGGGATAAGAACACCGATAAACTCATCTTT.

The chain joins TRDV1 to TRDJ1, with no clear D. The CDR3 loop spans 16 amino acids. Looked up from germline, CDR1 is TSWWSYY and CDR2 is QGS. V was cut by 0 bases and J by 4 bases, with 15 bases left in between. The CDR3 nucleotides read TGTGCTCTTGGGGAACTAGGAGTTCGGTCAAGCGATAAACTCATCTTT. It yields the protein CALGELGVRSSDKLIF.

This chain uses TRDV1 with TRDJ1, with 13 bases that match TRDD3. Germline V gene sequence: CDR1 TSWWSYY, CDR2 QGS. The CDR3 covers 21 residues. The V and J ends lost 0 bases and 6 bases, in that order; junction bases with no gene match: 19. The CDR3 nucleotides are TGTGCTCTTGGGGAACTAAACGTCAACTACTGGGGGATACGCGACCGGCATAAACTCATCTTT. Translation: CALGELNVNYWGIRDRHKLIF.